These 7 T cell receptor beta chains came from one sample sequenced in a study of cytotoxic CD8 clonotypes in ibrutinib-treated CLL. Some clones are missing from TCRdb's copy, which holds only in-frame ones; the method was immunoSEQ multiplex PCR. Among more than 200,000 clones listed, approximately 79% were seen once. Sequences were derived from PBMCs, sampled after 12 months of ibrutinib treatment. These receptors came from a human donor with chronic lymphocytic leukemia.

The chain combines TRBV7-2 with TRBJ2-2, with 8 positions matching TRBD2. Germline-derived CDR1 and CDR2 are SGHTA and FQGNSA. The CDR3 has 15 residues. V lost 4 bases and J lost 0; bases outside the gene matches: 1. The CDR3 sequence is CASSSGGANTGELFF. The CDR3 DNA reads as TGTGCCAGCAGCTCCGGGGGGGCGAACACCGGGGAGCTGTTTTTT.

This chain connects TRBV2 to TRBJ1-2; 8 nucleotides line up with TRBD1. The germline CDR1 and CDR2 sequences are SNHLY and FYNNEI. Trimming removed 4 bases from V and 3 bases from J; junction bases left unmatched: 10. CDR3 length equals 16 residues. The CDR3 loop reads CASSGGQATAYYGYTF. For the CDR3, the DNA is TGTGCCAGCAGTGGGGGACAGGCGACAGCCTACTATGGCTACACCTTC.

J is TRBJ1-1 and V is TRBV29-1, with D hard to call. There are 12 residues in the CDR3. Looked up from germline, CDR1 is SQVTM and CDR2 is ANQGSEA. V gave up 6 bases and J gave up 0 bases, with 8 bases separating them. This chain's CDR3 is CSVRSVNTEAFF. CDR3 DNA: TGCAGCGTCCGGTCCGTGAACACTGAAGCTTTCTTT.

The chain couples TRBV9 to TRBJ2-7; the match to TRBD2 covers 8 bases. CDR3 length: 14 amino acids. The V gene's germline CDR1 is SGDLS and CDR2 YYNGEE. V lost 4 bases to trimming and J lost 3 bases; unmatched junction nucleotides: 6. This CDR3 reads CASSPGLAVYEQYF. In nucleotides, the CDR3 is TGTGCCAGCAGCCCAGGACTAGCCGTCTACGAGCAGTACTTC.

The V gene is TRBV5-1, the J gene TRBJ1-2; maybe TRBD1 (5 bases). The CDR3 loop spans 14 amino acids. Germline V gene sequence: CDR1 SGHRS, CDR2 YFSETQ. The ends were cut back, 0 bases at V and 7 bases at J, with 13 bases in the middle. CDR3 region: CASSLEAREAGYTF. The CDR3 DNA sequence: TGCGCCAGCAGCTTGGAAGCCAGGGAGGCTGGCTACACCTTC.

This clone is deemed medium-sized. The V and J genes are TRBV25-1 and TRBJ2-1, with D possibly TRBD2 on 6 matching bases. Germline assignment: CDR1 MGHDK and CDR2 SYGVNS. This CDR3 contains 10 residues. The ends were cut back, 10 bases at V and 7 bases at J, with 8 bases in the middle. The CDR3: CATGLNEQFF. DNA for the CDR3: TGTGCCACCGGACTAAATGAGCAGTTCTTC.

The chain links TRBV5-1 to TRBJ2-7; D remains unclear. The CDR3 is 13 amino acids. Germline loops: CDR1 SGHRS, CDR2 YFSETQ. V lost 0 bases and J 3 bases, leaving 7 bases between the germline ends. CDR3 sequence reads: CASSLGVNYEQYF. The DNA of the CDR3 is TGCGCCAGCAGCTTGGGAGTGAACTACGAGCAGTACTTC.